This entry lists 14 T cell receptor beta chains sequenced from one sample in a study of vaccination and CD4 T cells after COVID-19. Their cognate antigens are unknown. An Oncomine TCR Beta short-read assay was used to sequence the DNA from cultured CD4+ T cells. MiXCR, applied by TCRdb to the PCR reads, yields one record per CDR3 protein. The data show more than 9,000 distinct CDR3 sequences, with under 40% seen just once and about a quarter held by the top ten. Treatment denoted: roughly nine-day PBMC culture with coronavirus spike peptide pools or control peptides (ViraFEST assay). Sequenced: cultured CD4+ T cells from blood. The receptors derive from a human donor with COVID-19.

This clonotype was detected only a few times. J is TRBJ2-7 and V is TRBV7-8, with 10 bases matching TRBD1. Germline V gives CDR1 SGHVS, CDR2 FQNEAQ. V dropped 5 bases and J dropped 5; count of bases not matched to a gene: 15. The CDR3 runs 17 residues. CDR3 coding DNA: TGTGCCAGCAGCCCCGACAGGGGGCTAAGGGGGTTAGACGAGCAGTACTTC. This encodes CASSPDRGLRGLDEQYF.

The chain couples TRBV4-1 to TRBJ1-5; D may be TRBD1 (5 bases). Per germline, CDR1 MGHRA and CDR2 YSYEKL. The CDR3 is 14 amino acids. V lost 0 bases and J 6 bases, leaving 9 bases between the germline ends. The CDR3 DNA is TGCGCCAGCAGCCAAGATCGGGGGGGTCAGCCCCAGCATTTT. Translating gives CASSQDRGGQPQHF.

In this sample, this clonotype turned up a few times. This chain uses TRBV6-1 with TRBJ1-2; D is possibly TRBD1 (6 bases). Looked up from germline, CDR1 is MNHNS and CDR2 is SASEGT. V was pared by 3 bases and J by 3 bases, with 8 bases between. The CDR3 runs 13 residues. CDR3 sequence: CASSDWTDYGYTF. For the CDR3, the DNA is TGTGCCAGCAGTGACTGGACAGACTATGGCTACACCTTC.

This clonotype turned up a few times. The J gene is TRBJ2-5, the V gene TRBV7-6, with D tentatively TRBD1 (6 bases). The CDR3 is 16 residues long. V was trimmed by 3 bases and J by 7 bases, leaving 21 bases between them. Germline CDR1 and CDR2: SGHVS and FNYEAQ. The CDR3 nucleotides are TGTGCCAGCAGCTTTCGATCGACAGGCACAGGTTTGACCCAGTACTTC. As protein: CASSFRSTGTGLTQYF.

The genes are TRBV24-1 and TRBJ1-6, with D unresolved. Between the trimmed V and J ends, which lost 7 bases and 9 bases, there was a span of 15 bases. Germline CDR1 KGHDR, CDR2 SFDVKD. The CDR3 extends over 14 amino acids. The CDR3 DNA reads as TGTGCCACCAGGGAGAAAGGGCTTGCTTCACCCCTCCACTTT. It translates to CATREKGLASPLHF.

This clonotype has more than one count but fewer than ten. The chain couples TRBV7-9 to TRBJ1-2, with D possibly being TRBD1 (6 bases). The CDR3 is 15 residues long. Germline CDR1 SEHNR, CDR2 FQNEAQ (reference sequence). The V end was cut by 5 bases, the J end by 2 bases, with 15 bases between. The CDR3, as DNA: TGTGCCAGCAGCCGCCTCGGGGGGCGGAACTATGGCTACACCTTC. As protein: CASSRLGGRNYGYTF.

This clonotype was detected only a few times. V is TRBV20-1 and J is TRBJ1-1, with D uncertain. This CDR3 has 13 residues. V shed 6 bases and J shed 0 bases, with 11 bases lying between them. The germline CDR1 and CDR2 sequences are DFQATT and SNEGSKA (reference sequence). The CDR3 DNA reads TGCAGTGCCCCGACAAGTATGAACACTGAAGCTTTCTTT. Its translation: CSAPTSMNTEAFF.

This sequence joins TRBV9 and TRBJ2-3, with no clear D. The V end was cut by 3 bases, the J end by 3 bases, with 8 bases between. Germline-derived CDR1 and CDR2 are SGDLS and YYNGEE. The CDR3 length is 13 residues. CDR3 region: CASSGQQTDTQYF. The CDR3 region has the DNA TGTGCCAGCAGCGGACAACAGACAGATACGCAGTATTTT.

V usage is TRBV28 and J usage is TRBJ1-1; 8 nucleotides align to TRBD1. Germline lookup yields CDR1 MDHEN and CDR2 SYDVKM. V shed 10 bases and J 5 bases; nucleotides not matched to a gene: 6. This CDR3 contains 12 residues. The CDR3 DNA reads TGTGCCACCTCGACAGGGGATACTGAAGCTTTCTTT. Translation: CATSTGDTEAFF. The complete variable domain, with remaining parts taken from reference TRBV28 and TRBJ1-1, reads DVKVTQSSRYLVKRTGEKVFLECVQDMDHENMFWYRQDPGLGLRLIYFSYDVKMKEKGDIPEGYSVSREKKERFSLILESASTNQTSMYLCATSTGDTEAFFGQGTRLTVV.

The chain uses TRBV10-3 and TRBJ2-5, with D possibly TRBD2 on 5 matching bases. The CDR3 has 13 residues. V was cut by 3 bases and J by 5 bases, with 10 bases left in between. Germline CDR1 and CDR2: ENHRY and SYGVKD. CDR3 in amino acids: CAISDRGGETQYF. Written as DNA, the CDR3 is TGTGCCATCAGTGACAGAGGAGGCGAGACCCAGTACTTC.

The CDR3 region has the DNA TGTGCCAGCTCACCAAGGGACAGGGGGGATAATTCACCCCTCCACTTT. As protein: CASSPRDRGDNSPLHF. This sequence joins TRBV18 and TRBJ1-6; TRBD1 matches 11 bases. This CDR3 contains 16 residues. Per germline, CDR1 KGHSH and CDR2 LQKENI. V was pared by 2 bases and J by 5 bases, with 2 bases of the junction left unmatched.

The V call is TRBV5-4, the J call TRBJ2-3, with 8 bases lining up with TRBD2. The J segment lost 1 base and the V segment lost 2 bases, leaving 3 bases of the junction unmatched. CDR1 is SGHNT and CDR2 is YYREEE in the germline V gene (reference sequence). The CDR3 totals 15 residues. The DNA for the CDR3 is TGTGCCAGCAGCTTTGCTAGCGGGCGCACAGATACGCAGTATTTT. Its protein is CASSFASGRTDTQYF.

This chain links TRBV5-1 with TRBJ1-2; no definite D call. Trimming took 0 bases from V and 0 from J, leaving 6 bases between them. The germline CDR1 and CDR2 sequences are SGHRS and YFSETQ. The CDR3 runs to 14 residues. The CDR3 protein is CASSLGPANYGYTF. The CDR3 DNA reads TGCGCCAGCAGCTTGGGGCCTGCTAACTATGGCTACACCTTC.

The chain uses TRBV19 and TRBJ2-7; D uncertain. V lost 5 bases and J lost 0, with 5 bases in between. Germline V gene lookup returns CDR1 LNHDA and CDR2 SQIVND (reference sequence). The CDR3 covers 12 residues. The chain's CDR3 is CASSASSYEQYF. CDR3 in DNA: TGTGCCAGTAGTGCCAGCTCCTACGAGCAGTACTTC.